This entry describes one T cell receptor beta chain. The data were obtained in a study of blood T cell repertoires in COVID-19. Study background: Both acute and convalescent COVID-19 samples were obtained from the United States, Italy and Spain.

Repertoires were generated with immunoSEQ multiplex PCR, while TCRdb's copy carries only in-frame clones and drops some. There are 210,000 or so clones in the sample; about 88% occur only once, and around 2.9% lies in the top ten. The V gene's germline CDR1 is MNHEY and CDR2 SVGAGI. Trimming took 0 bases from V and 0 from J, leaving 8 bases between them. The CDR3 consists of 16 residues. The receptor's source is a woman between 55 and 75 years old with acute or convalescent COVID-19. The sequencing sample was made of peripheral blood. The chain couples TRBV6-5 to TRBJ1-4; weak D call: TRBD1 (5 bases). CDR3 region: CASSYSGPATNEKLFF. The CDR3 DNA is TGTGCCAGCAGTTACTCGGGGCCCGCAACTAATGAAAAACTGTTTTTT.